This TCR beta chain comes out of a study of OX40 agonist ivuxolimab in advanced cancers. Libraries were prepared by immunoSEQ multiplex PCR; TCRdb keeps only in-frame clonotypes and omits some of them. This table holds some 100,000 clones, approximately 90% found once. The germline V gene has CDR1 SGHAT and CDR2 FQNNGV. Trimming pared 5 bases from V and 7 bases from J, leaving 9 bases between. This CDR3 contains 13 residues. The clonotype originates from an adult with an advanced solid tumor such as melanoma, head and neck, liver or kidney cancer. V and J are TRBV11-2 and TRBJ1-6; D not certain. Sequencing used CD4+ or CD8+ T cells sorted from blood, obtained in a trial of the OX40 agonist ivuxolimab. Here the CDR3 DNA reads TGTGCCAGCAGCCCCACGGACAATTCACCCCTCCACTTT. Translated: CASSPTDNSPLHF.